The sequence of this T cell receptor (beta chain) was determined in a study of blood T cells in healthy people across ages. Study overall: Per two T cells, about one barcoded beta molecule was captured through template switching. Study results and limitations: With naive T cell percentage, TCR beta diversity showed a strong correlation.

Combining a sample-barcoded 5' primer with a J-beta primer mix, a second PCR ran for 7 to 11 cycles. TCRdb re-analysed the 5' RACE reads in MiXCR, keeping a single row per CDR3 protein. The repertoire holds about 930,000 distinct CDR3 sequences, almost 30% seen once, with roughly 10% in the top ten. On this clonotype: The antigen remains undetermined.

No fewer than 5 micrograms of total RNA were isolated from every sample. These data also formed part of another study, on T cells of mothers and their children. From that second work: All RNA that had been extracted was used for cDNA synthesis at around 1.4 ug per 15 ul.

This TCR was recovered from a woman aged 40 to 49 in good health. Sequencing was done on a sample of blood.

CDR3 residues: CSANGLAVSNEQYF. The DNA for the CDR3 is TGCAGTGCAAATGGACTAGCGGTGAGCAATGAGCAGTACTTC. V usage is TRBV20-1 and J usage is TRBJ2-7; 10 bases agree with TRBD2. V gave up 6 bases and J gave up 7 bases; unmatched junction bases: 12. The CDR3 totals 14 residues. Germline assignment: CDR1 DFQATT and CDR2 SNEGSKA (reference sequence).